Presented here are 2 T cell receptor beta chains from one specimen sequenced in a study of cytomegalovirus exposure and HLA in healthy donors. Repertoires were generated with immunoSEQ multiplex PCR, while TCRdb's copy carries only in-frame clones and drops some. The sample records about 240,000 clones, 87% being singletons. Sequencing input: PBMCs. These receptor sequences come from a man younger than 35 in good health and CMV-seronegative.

As DNA, the CDR3 is TGTGCCAGCAGCTGGGGACAGGTTAACTATGGCTACACCTTC. Protein product: CASSWGQVNYGYTF. The chain recombines TRBV5-6 with TRBJ1-2; 8 bases map to TRBD1. This CDR3 region has 14 residues. Per the germline V gene, CDR1 is SGHDT and CDR2 is YYEEEE. V gave up 3 bases and J gave up 1 base; unmatched junction bases: 2.

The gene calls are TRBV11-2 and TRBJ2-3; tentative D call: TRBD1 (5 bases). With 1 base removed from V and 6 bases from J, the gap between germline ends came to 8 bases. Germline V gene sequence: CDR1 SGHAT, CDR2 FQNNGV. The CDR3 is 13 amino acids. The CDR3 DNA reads TGTGCCAGCAGCTTAGGCCCAGGGGATACGCAGTATTTT. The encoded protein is CASSLGPGDTQYF.